The source of this T cell receptor (beta chain) is a study of blood T cell repertoires in COVID-19. Looking at the study overall: The samples span acute and convalescent COVID-19 from the United States, Italy and Spain.

In the authors' workflow: It was from reference gene primer amplification that nucleated cell counts were estimated. Sequenced by immunoSEQ multiplex PCR; TCRdb stores in-frame clones only, minus some. That table furnishes V, J and clone size, whereas the DNA furnished D and trimming. Of under 350,000 clones listed, over 85% were seen once; the top ten hold 2.6%. The CDR3 is made up of 12 amino acids. V was clipped by 5 bases and J by 10 bases, with 12 bases between them. The material sequenced was PBMCs or T cells enriched from blood (not recorded which). The receptor's source is a man aged 55 to 70 who had recovered from COVID-19. V is TRBV12-3 or TRBV12-4 and J is TRBJ1-5; TRBD1 might be the D (6 bases). The CDR3 region has the DNA TGTGCCAGCAGTCCACAGGGAAGCCCCCAGCATTTT. Translated, it gives CASSPQGSPQHF.